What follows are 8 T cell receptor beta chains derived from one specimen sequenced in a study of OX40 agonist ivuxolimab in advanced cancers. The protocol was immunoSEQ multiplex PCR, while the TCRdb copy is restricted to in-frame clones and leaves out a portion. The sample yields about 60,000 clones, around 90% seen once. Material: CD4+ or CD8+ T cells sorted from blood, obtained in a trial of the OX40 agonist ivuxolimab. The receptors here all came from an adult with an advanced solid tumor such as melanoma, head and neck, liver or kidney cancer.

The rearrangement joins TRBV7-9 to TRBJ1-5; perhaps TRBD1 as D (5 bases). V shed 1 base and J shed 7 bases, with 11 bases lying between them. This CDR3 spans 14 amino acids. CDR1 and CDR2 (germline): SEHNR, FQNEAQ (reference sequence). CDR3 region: CASSLVDWGQPQHF. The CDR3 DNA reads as TGTGCCAGCAGCTTAGTCGACTGGGGGCAGCCCCAGCATTTT.

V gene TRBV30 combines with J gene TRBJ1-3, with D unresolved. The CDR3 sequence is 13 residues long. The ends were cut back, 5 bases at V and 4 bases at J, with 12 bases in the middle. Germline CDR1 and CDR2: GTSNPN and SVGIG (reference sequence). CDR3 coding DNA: TGTGCCTGGTCTACTTTCGGAGGAAACACCATATATTTT. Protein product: CAWSTFGGNTIYF.

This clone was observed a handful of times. The CDR3 DNA is TGTGCCAGTATTCGTGACGCCTATAGCAATCAGCCCCAGCATTTT. Translating it yields CASIRDAYSNQPQHF. The genes are TRBV19 and TRBJ1-5; D gene ambiguous. Germline CDR1 is LNHDA and CDR2 is SQIVND (reference sequence). The CDR3 consists of 15 residues. Trimming removed 7 bases at V and 0 bases at J, with 13 bases between.

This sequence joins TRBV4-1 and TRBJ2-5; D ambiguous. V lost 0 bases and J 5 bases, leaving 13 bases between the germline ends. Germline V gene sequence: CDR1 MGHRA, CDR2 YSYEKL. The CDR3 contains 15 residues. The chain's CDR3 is CASSQDLDLPETQYF. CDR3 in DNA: TGCGCCAGCAGCCAAGATCTGGACCTCCCGGAGACCCAGTACTTC.

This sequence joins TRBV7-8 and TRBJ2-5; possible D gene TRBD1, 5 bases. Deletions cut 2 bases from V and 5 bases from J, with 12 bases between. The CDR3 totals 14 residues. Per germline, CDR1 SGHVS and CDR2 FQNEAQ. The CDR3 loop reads CASSLSRVIETQYF. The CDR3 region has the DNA TGTGCCAGCAGCTTATCCAGGGTTATCGAGACCCAGTACTTC.

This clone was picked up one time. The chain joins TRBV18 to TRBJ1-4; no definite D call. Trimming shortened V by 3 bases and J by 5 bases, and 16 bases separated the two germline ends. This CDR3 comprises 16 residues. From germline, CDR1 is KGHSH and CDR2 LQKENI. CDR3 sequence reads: CASSPRLVSGNEKLFF. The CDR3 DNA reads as TGTGCCAGCTCACCTCGACTAGTATCCGGGAATGAAAAACTGTTTTTT.

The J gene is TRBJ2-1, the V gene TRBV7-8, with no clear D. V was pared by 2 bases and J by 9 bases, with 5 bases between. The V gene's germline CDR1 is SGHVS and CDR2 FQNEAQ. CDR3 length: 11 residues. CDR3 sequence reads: CASSLSLEQFF. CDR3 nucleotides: TGTGCCAGCAGCTTATCACTTGAGCAGTTCTTC.

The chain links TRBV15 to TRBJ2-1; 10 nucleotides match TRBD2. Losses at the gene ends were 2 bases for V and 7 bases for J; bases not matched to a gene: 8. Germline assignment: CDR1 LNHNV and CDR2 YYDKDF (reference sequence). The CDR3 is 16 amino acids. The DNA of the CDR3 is TGTGCCACCAGCAGATTCTCTAGCGGGAGTGTGAATGAGCAGTTCTTC. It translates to CATSRFSSGSVNEQFF.